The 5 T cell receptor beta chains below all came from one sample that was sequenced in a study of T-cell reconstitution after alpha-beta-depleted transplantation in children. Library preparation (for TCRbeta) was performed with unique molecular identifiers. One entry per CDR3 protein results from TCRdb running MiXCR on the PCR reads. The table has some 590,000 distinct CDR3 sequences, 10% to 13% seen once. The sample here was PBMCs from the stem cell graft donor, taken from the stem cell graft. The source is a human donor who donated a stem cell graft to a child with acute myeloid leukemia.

The CDR3 reads CASSVRGPGNTGELFF. As DNA, the CDR3 is TGTGCCAGCAGTGTGCGGGGGCCGGGGAACACCGGGGAGCTGTTTTTT. The chain has TRBV2 and TRBJ2-2; D perhaps matches TRBD2 (7 bases). Germline V gene lookup returns CDR1 SNHLY and CDR2 FYNNEI. The CDR3 consists of 16 residues. V was trimmed by 4 bases and J by 1 base, leaving 13 bases between them.

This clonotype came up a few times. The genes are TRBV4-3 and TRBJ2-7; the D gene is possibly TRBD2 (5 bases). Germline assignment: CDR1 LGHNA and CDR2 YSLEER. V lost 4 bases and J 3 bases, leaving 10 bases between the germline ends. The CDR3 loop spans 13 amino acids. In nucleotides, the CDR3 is TGCGCCAGCAGCCCCGGGAATTTCTACGAGCAGTACTTC. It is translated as CASSPGNFYEQYF.

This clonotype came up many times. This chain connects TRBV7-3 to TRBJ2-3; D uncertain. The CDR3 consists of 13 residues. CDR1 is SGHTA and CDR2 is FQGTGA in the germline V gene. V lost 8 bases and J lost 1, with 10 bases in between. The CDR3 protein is CASSSLGTDTQYF. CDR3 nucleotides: TGTGCCAGCTCATCATTGGGCACAGATACGCAGTATTTT.

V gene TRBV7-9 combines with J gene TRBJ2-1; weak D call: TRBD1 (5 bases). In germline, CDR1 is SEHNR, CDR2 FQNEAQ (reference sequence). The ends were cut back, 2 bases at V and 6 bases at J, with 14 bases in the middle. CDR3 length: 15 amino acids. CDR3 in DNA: TGTGCCAGCAGCTTAAAGGGCCCCACAGGCAATGAGCAGTTCTTC. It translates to CASSLKGPTGNEQFF. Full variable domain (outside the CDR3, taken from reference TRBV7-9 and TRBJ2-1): DTGVSQNPRHKITKRGQNVTFRCDPISEHNRLYWYRQTLGQGPEFLTYFQNEAQLEKSRLLSDRFSAERPKGSFSTLEIQRTEQGDSAMYLCASSLKGPTGNEQFFGPGTRLTVL.

The chain's CDR3 is CSARDQGQGANSPLHF. In nucleotides, the CDR3 is TGCAGTGCTAGAGATCAGGGACAGGGCGCTAATTCACCCCTCCACTTT. The chain couples TRBV20-1 to TRBJ1-6, with 9 bases fitting TRBD1. In germline, CDR1 is DFQATT, CDR2 SNEGSKA (reference sequence). With V trimmed by 0 bases and J by 6 bases, 6 bases remained unmatched. This CDR3 has 16 amino acids.